The clone carrying this TCR beta chain occurred a few times. The antigen remains unidentified. V lost 5 bases and J 0 bases, leaving 9 bases between the germline ends. The CDR3 extends over 14 amino acids. The germline CDR1 and CDR2 sequences are SGHNT and YENEEA. Using a J-beta primer mix together with a sample-barcoded 5' primer, a second PCR was run for about 6 to 12 cycles. Each CDR3 protein gets one entry after TCRdb re-called the 5' RACE reads with MiXCR. In the table there are over 300,000 distinct CDR3 sequences, over 45% of which are singletons. These data originate in a study of blood T cells in healthy people across ages. Study at large: Capture via template switching afforded approximately one barcoded beta molecule per two T cells.

General study findings and limits: Naive T cell percentage and TCR beta diversity correlated strongly.

The chain links TRBV11-3 to TRBJ2-3, with D possibly TRBD1 on 6 matching bases. The source material was blood. The receptor was isolated from a man in his sixties in good health. CDR3 residues: CASSGGRSTDTQYF. CDR3 sequence (DNA): TGTGCCAGCAGCGGGGGCCGAAGCACAGATACGCAGTATTTT.